A single sample gave rise to the 14 T cell receptor beta chains below, sequenced in a study of glioma-infiltrating T cells. The iRepertoire nested amplicon-rescue multiplex PCR amplified TCR alpha and beta CDR3s from RNA. TCRdb independently ran MiXCR on the multiplex PCR reads; one entry per CDR3 protein. There are under 200,000 distinct CDR3 sequences in the sample; about 31% occur only once, and just over 20% lies in the top ten. The source material was glioma tissue, nonneoplastic brain tissue, or PBMCs (not recorded which). Receptors were obtained from a human donor with low-grade glioma or glioblastoma, undergoing nonglioma brain surgery, or in good health (not recorded which).

The sample holds a few counts of this clonotype. The J gene is TRBJ2-1, the V gene TRBV14; D is unresolved. The CDR3 contains 17 residues. CDR1 and CDR2 from the germline V gene are SGHDN and FVKESK. Deletions cut 1 base from V and 0 bases from J, with 13 bases between. CDR3 in DNA: TGTGCCAGCAGCCAAGTCGTCTCGGTAAGCTCCTACAATGAGCAGTTCTTC. This translates into CASSQVVSVSSYNEQFF. The full variable domain, with the rest looked up from reference TRBV14 and TRBJ2-1, is EAGVTQFPSHSVIEKGQTVTLRCDPISGHDNLYWYRRVMGKEIKFLLHFVKESKQDESGMPNNRFLAERTGGTYSTLKVQPAELEDSGVYFCASSQVVSVSSYNEQFFGPGTRLTVL.

This clonotype appeared many times. V usage is TRBV7-2 and J usage is TRBJ1-5; 9 bases fit TRBD1. Trimming at V came to 5 bases and at J to 3 bases, leaving 11 bases not matched to a gene. Germline CDR1 SGHTA, CDR2 FQGNSA. The CDR3 loop spans 17 amino acids. CDR3 bases: TGTGCCAGCAGCCCTAGAGCCGGGACAGGGTACAATCAGCCCCAGCATTTT. Its protein is CASSPRAGTGYNQPQHF.

This clonotype was observed at least ten times. The chain carries TRBV7-2 and TRBJ1-2, with D perhaps matching TRBD1 (6 bases). Germline CDR1 and CDR2: SGHTA and FQGNSA. The CDR3 is 14 amino acids. V was trimmed by 6 bases and J by 3 bases, leaving 14 bases between them. The CDR3 DNA is TGTGCCAGCAGTTCACCCAGGGGAGACTATGGCTACACCTTC. Translation: CASSSPRGDYGYTF.

This clonotype was observed a few times. A much larger clone sits a single nucleotide away, making a read error possible. V usage is TRBV28 and J usage is TRBJ2-7; D is unclear. V lost 8 bases and J lost 4, with 18 bases in between. Germline V lookup: CDR1 MDHEN, CDR2 SYDVKM. This CDR3 has 14 amino acids. The chain's CDR3 is CASGQPETLYEQYF. The CDR3 DNA sequence: TGTGCCAGCGGCCAACCCGAGACTCTTTACGAGCAGTACTTC.

This clonotype occurred many times. The rearrangement uses TRBV14 and TRBJ2-5; D not resolved. Germline V gene data show CDR1 as SGHDN and CDR2 as FVKESK. CDR3 length: 13 residues. V was cut by 4 bases and J by 7 bases, with 13 bases left in between. CDR3 DNA: TGTGCCAGCAGCCCAACGGGTGTCGGGACCCAGTACTTC. Amino acids: CASSPTGVGTQYF.

Concerning this clonotype itself: A single base separates this from a much larger clone, so it may be a read error. The gene calls are TRBV7-9 and TRBJ1-1; weak D call: TRBD1 (5 bases). The V and J ends lost 6 bases and 4 bases respectively, with 9 bases between them. The CDR3 consists of 12 residues. Germline CDR1 SEHNR, CDR2 FQNEAQ (reference sequence). The CDR3 DNA reads as TGTGCCAGCAGGGGACTGAGCACTGAAGCTTTCTTT. Translating it yields CASRGLSTEAFF.

This clonotype has ten or more counts. This chain uses TRBV29-1 with TRBJ2-5; D is uncertain. Trimming stripped 4 bases from V and 4 bases from J, with 13 bases between. Germline CDR1 reads SQVTM; CDR2 reads ANQGSEA. The CDR3 has 13 residues. The CDR3 here is CSVAPATLETQYF. The CDR3 DNA is TGCAGCGTTGCTCCCGCGACTTTAGAGACCCAGTACTTC. The full variable domain, in which reference TRBV29-1 and TRBJ2-5 provide the parts outside the CDR3, is SAVISQKPSRDICQRGTSLTIQCQVDSQVTMMFWYRQQPGQSLTLIATANQGSEATYESGFVIDKFPISRPNLTFSTLTVSNMSPEDSSIYLCSVAPATLETQYFGPGTRLLVL.

Comment on this clonotype: Since a much larger clone is just one base distant, this may be a read error. This chain links TRBV7-2 with TRBJ2-2, with D maybe TRBD1 (6 bases). The V gene lost 6 bases and the J gene lost 6 bases, with 14 bases spanning the gap. CDR1 and CDR2 (germline): SGHTA, FQGNSA. The CDR3 runs 14 residues. This CDR3 reads CASRTGLSAGELFF. The DNA of the CDR3 is TGTGCCAGCAGAACAGGGCTCTCCGCCGGGGAGCTGTTTTTT.

A note on this clonotype: Germline is not matched at one junction end, which may reflect a read error. This rearrangement joins TRBV19 to TRBJ2-7, with 13 bases identical to TRBD2. This CDR3 has 17 residues. Germline assignment: CDR1 LNHDA and CDR2 SQIVND (reference sequence). The DNA for the CDR3 is TGTGCCGGTAGTATACCTTGGACTAGCGGGAGTGTCTACGAGCAGTACTTC. It yields the protein CAGSIPWTSGSVYEQYF.

This clonotype was picked up many times. The rearrangement uses TRBV20-1 and TRBJ1-5, with a tentative D call TRBD1 (5 bases). CDR3 size: 12 residues. V was shortened by 6 bases and J by 5 bases, with 11 bases between the two germline ends. Germline CDR1 is DFQATT and CDR2 is SNEGSKA (reference sequence). For the CDR3, the DNA is TGCAGTGCCCACCGGGGCGATCAGCCCCAGCATTTT. Its protein product is CSAHRGDQPQHF.

The chain links TRBV3-1 to TRBJ2-3, with 12 bases fitting TRBD2. CDR3 size: 15 residues. The J segment lost 6 bases and the V segment lost 4 bases, leaving 5 bases of the junction unmatched. Per germline, CDR1 LGHDT and CDR2 YNNKEL (reference sequence). Here the CDR3 reads CASSPTSGSIDTQYF. DNA for the CDR3: TGTGCCAGCAGCCCGACTAGCGGGAGTATTGATACGCAGTATTTT.

This clonotype was counted at least ten times. The genes are TRBV7-2 and TRBJ1-5; a possible D gene is TRBD1 (5 bases). V lost 1 base and J lost 7, with 11 bases in between. The germline V gene encodes CDR1 SGHTA and CDR2 FQGNSA. This CDR3 spans 14 amino acids. The CDR3 region has the DNA TGTGCCAGCAGCTTAGTAATAGGGGACCAGCCCCAGCATTTT. This sequence encodes CASSLVIGDQPQHF.

V usage is TRBV3-1 and J usage is TRBJ2-7; D possibly corresponds to TRBD2 (5 bases). Trimming took off 4 bases at V and 3 bases at J, with 13 bases between the two ends. The CDR3 is made up of 14 amino acids. Germline CDR1 is LGHDT and CDR2 is YNNKEL (reference sequence). The CDR3 sequence: CASSPRTGLYEQYF. For the CDR3, the DNA is TGTGCCAGCAGCCCCCGGACTGGCCTCTACGAGCAGTACTTC.

At least ten counts were recorded for this clonotype. Written as DNA, the CDR3 is TGCGCCAGCAGCTTGAGGGGGCGGGAGACTGAAGCTTTCTTT. The encoded protein is CASSLRGRETEAFF. This chain uses TRBV5-1 with TRBJ1-1; 7 bases line up with TRBD1. Germline CDR1 SGHRS, CDR2 YFSETQ. V was clipped by 1 base and J by 5 bases; unmatched bases: 5. The CDR3 totals 14 residues.